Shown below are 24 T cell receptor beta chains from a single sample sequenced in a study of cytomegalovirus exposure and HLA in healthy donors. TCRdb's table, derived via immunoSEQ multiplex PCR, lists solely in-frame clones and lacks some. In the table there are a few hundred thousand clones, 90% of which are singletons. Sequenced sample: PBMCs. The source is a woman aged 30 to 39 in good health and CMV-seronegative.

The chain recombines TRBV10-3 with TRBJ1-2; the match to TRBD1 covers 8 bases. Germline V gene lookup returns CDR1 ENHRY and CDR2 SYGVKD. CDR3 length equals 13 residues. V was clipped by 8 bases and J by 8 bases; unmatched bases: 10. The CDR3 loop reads CAIGQGLSHGYTF. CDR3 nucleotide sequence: TGTGCCATCGGACAGGGCCTGAGTCACGGCTACACCTTC.

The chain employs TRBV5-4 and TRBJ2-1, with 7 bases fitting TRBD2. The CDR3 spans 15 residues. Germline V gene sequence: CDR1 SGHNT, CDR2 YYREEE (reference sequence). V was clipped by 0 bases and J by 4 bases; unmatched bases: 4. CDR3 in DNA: TGTGCCAGCAGCTTGGAGGGAGGGCCTTACAATGAGCAGTTCTTC. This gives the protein CASSLEGGPYNEQFF.

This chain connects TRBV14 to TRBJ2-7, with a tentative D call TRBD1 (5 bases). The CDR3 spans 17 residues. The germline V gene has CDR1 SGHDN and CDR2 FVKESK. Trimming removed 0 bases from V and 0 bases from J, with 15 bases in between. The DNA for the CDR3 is TGTGCCAGCAGCCAAGATATCTTGGCAGGGCCCTCCTACGAGCAGTACTTC. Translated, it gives CASSQDILAGPSYEQYF.

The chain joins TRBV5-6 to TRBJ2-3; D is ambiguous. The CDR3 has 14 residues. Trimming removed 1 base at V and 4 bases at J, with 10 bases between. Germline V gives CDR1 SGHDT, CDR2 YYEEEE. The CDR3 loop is CASSLSLDSDTQYF. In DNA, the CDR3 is TGTGCCAGCAGCTTGAGTTTAGATTCAGATACGCAGTATTTT.

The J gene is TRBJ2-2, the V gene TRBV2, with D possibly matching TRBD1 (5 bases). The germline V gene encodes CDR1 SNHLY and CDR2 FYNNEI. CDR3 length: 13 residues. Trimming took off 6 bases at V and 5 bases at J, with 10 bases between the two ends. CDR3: CASRGRGTGELFF. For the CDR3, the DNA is TGTGCCAGCAGGGGGCGTGGGACCGGGGAGCTGTTTTTT.

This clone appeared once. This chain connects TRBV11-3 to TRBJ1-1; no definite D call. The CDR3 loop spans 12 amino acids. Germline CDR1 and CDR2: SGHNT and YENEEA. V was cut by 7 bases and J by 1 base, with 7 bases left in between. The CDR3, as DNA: TGTGCCAGCACGGAAGGGAACACTGAAGCTTTCTTT. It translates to CASTEGNTEAFF.

The CDR3 sequence is CASSSILGYEQYF. The CDR3 DNA reads as TGTGCCAGCAGTTCCATACTAGGGTACGAGCAGTACTTC. The gene calls are TRBV6-5 and TRBJ2-7, with TRBD2 as a possible D gene (5 bases). Germline lookup yields CDR1 MNHEY and CDR2 SVGAGI. This CDR3 comprises 13 residues. Deletions cut 4 bases from V and 4 bases from J, with 11 bases between.

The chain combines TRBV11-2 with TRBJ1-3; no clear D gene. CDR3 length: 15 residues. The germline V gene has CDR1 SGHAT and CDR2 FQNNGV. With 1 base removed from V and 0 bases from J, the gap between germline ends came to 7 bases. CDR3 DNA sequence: TGTGCCAGCAGCTTAGTAACCGACTCTGGAAACACCATATATTTT. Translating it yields CASSLVTDSGNTIYF. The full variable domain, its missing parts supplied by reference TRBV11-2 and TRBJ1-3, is EAGVAQSPRYKIIEKRQSVAFWCNPISGHATLYWYQQILGQGPKLLIQFQNNGVVDDSQLPKDRFSAERLKGVDSTLKIQPAKLEDSAVYLCASSLVTDSGNTIYFGEGSWLTVV.

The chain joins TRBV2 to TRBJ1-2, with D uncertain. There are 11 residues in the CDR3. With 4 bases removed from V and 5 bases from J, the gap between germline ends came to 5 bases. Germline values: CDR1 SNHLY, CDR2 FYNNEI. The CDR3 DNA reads TGTGCCAGCAGTGTTAGATATGGCTACACCTTC. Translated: CASSVRYGYTF.

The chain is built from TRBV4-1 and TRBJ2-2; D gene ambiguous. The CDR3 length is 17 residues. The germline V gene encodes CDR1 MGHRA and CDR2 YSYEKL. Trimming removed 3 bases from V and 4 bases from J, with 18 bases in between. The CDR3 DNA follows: TGCGCCAGCAGCCACCCTAAAGGTGGGGAACTCACCGGGGAGCTGTTTTTT. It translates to CASSHPKGGELTGELFF.

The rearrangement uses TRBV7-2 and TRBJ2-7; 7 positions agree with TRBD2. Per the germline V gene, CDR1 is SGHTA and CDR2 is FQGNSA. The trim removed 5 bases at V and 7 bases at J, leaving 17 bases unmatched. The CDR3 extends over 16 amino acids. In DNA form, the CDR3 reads TGTGCCAGCAGCCTACGGGAGGAACTAACAGCTGGGGAGCAGTACTTC. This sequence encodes CASSLREELTAGEQYF.

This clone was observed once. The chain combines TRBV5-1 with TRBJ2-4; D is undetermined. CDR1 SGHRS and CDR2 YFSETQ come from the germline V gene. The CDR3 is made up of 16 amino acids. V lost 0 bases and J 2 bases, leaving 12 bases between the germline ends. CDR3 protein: CASSLVLSSTKNIQYF. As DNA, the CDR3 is TGCGCCAGCAGCTTGGTTCTTTCTTCCACCAAAAACATTCAGTACTTC.

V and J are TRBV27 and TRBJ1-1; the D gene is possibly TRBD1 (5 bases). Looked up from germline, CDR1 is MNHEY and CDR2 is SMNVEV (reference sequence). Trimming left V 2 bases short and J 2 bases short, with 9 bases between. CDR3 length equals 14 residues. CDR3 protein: CASSLDRDNTEAFF. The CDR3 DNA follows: TGTGCCAGCAGTTTAGACCGGGACAACACTGAAGCTTTCTTT.

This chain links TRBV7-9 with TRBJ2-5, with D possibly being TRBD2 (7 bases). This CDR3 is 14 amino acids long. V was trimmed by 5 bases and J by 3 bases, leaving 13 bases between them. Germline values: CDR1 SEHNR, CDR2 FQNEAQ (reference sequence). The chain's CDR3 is CASSRGAGEETQYF. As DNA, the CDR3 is TGTGCCAGCAGCCGGGGGGCGGGGGAAGAGACCCAGTACTTC.

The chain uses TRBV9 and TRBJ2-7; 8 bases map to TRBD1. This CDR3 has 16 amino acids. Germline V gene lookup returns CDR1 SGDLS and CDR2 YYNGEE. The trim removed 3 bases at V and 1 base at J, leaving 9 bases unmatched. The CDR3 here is CASSAAPGQGSYEQYF. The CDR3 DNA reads TGTGCCAGCAGCGCCGCCCCTGGACAGGGTTCCTACGAGCAGTACTTC.

The CDR3: CASSLGTNTEAFF. The CDR3, as DNA: TGTGCCAGCAGCTTAGGGACGAACACTGAAGCTTTCTTT. The V call is TRBV7-3, the J call TRBJ1-1; weak D call: TRBD1 (5 bases). This CDR3 has 13 amino acids. Germline values: CDR1 SGHTA, CDR2 FQGTGA. The germline V and J ends were trimmed by 2 bases and 1 base, with 5 bases remaining between them.

The CDR3 sequence is CASSFRSGVRNQPQHF. The DNA of the CDR3 is TGTGCCAGCAGCTTTCGATCAGGGGTGCGCAATCAGCCCCAGCATTTT. V usage is TRBV5-6 and J usage is TRBJ1-5; D possibly corresponds to TRBD1 (6 bases). The CDR3 contains 16 residues. Germline values: CDR1 SGHDT, CDR2 YYEEEE. The ends were cut back, 2 bases at V and 2 bases at J, with 14 bases in the middle.

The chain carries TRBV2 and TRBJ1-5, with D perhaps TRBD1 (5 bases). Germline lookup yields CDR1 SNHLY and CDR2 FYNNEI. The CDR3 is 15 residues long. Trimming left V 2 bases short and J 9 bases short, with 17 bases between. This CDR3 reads CASSERGQGVWPQHF. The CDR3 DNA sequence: TGTGCCAGCAGTGAAAGGGGTCAGGGAGTTTGGCCCCAGCATTTT.

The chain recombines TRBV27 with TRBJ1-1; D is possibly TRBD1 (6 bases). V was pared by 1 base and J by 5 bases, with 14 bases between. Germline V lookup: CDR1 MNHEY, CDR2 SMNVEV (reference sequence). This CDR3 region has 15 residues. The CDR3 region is CASSLFGGQKTEAFF. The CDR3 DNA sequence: TGTGCCAGCAGTTTATTCGGGGGGCAAAAGACTGAAGCTTTCTTT.

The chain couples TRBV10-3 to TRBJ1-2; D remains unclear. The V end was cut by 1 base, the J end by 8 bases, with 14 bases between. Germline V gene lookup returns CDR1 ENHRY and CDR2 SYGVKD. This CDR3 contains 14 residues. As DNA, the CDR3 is TGTGCCATCAGTGAGTTCCAAGCAGCAGAGGGCTACACCTTC. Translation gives CAISEFQAAEGYTF.

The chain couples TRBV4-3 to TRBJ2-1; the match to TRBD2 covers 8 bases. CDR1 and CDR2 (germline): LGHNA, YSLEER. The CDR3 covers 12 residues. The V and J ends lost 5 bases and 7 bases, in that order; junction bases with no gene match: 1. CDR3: CASSTSGNEQFF. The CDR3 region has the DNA TGCGCCAGCAGCACTAGCGGTAATGAGCAGTTCTTC.

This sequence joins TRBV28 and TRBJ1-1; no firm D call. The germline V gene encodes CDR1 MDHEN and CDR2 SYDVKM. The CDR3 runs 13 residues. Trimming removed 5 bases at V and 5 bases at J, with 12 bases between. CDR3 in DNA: TGTGCCAGCAGTCCCCGGGTTTATACTGAAGCTTTCTTT. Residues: CASSPRVYTEAFF.

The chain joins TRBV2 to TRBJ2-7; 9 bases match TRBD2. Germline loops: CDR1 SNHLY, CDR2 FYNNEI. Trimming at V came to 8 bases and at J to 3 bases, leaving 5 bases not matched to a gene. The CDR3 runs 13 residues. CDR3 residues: CASSLTSGYEQYF. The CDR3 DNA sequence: TGTGCCAGCTCTCTGACTAGCGGCTACGAGCAGTACTTC.

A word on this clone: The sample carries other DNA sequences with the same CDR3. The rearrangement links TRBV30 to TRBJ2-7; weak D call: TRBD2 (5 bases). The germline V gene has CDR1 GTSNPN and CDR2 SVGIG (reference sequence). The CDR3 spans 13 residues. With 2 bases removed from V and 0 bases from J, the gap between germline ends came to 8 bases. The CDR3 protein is CAWSRGSSYEQYF. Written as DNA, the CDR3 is TGTGCCTGGAGTCGGGGATCCTCCTACGAGCAGTACTTC.